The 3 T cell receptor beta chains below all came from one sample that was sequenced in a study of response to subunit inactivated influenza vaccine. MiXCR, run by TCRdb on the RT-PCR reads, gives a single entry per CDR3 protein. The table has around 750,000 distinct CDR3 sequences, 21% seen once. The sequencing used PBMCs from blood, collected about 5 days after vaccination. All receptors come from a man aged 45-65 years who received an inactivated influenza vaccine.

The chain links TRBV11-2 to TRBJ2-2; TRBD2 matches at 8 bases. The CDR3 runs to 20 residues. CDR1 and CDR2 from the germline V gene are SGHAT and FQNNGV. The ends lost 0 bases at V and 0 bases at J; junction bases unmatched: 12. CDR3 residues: CASSLDGPWSAGANTGELFF. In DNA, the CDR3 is TGTGCCAGCAGCTTAGATGGCCCTTGGTCAGCGGGGGCGAACACCGGGGAGCTGTTTTTT.

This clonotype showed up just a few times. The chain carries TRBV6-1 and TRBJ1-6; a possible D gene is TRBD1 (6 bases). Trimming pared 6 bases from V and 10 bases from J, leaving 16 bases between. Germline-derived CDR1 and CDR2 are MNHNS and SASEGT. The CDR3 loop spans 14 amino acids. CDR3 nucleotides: TGTGCCAGCAGAACCGGACAGAGCACATCACCCCTCCACTTT. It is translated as CASRTGQSTSPLHF.

The CDR3 nucleotides read TGTGCCAGCAGCTTAAGGTTTGGGAACACCGGGGAGCTGTTTTTT. It translates to CASSLRFGNTGELFF. The V call is TRBV7-9, the J call TRBJ2-2, with unresolved D. The ends were cut back, 2 bases at V and 1 base at J, with 8 bases in the middle. Per germline, CDR1 SEHNR and CDR2 FQNEAQ (reference sequence). The CDR3 extends over 15 amino acids.